What follows are 10 T cell receptor beta chains derived from one specimen sequenced in a study of blood T cell repertoires in COVID-19. Sequencing used immunoSEQ multiplex PCR; TCRdb keeps in-frame clones, though not all of them. The sample lists around 150,000 clones, 75% to 85% seen once, with roughly a tenth in the top ten. What was sequenced was peripheral blood. The source of these receptors is a human donor in a cohort sampled during active COVID-19.

The chain links TRBV11-2 to TRBJ2-7; 12 bases are a match to TRBD1. CDR1 is SGHAT, CDR2 FQNNGV, per germline. V lost 5 bases to trimming and J lost 6 bases; unmatched junction nucleotides: 8. The CDR3 runs to 15 residues. In DNA form, the CDR3 reads TGTGCCAGCAGCCTTACCGGGACAGGGGGCCTCGAGCAGTACTTC. As protein: CASSLTGTGGLEQYF.

The CDR3 DNA reads TGTGCCAGCAGCGTAGGGGCAGGGGAGACCCAGTACTTC. It encodes CASSVGAGETQYF. This chain joins TRBV9 and TRBJ2-5; TRBD1 might be the D (5 bases). Trimming took 0 bases from V and 5 from J, leaving 8 bases between them. The CDR3 is made up of 13 amino acids. CDR1 SGDLS and CDR2 YYNGEE come from the germline V gene.

The chain links TRBV12-3 or TRBV12-4 to TRBJ2-5, with D possibly matching TRBD1 (5 bases). The CDR3 contains 12 residues. V was cut by 6 bases and J by 7 bases, with 12 bases left in between. DNA of the CDR3: TGTGCCAGCAGCCTCAGGGCCCTGACCCAGTACTTC. This gives the protein CASSLRALTQYF.

The chain carries TRBV19 and TRBJ1-5, with TRBD1 identical over 8 bases. This CDR3 is built from 17 residues. CDR1 LNHDA and CDR2 SQIVND come from the germline V gene (reference sequence). V shed 4 bases and J 2 bases; nucleotides not matched to a gene: 10. CDR3 in amino acids: CASSTDRGRGGNQPQHF. The DNA of the CDR3 is TGTGCCAGTAGTACTGACAGGGGACGGGGCGGCAATCAGCCCCAGCATTTT.

CDR3 DNA: TGTGCCTGGAGTGTAAAGGGACTAGCGGGAGGGCGTGATACGCAGTATTTT. Translated, it gives CAWSVKGLAGGRDTQYF. The chain combines TRBV30 with TRBJ2-3; 16 positions agree with TRBD2. This CDR3 is built from 17 residues. The V segment lost 0 bases and the J segment 6 bases; nucleotides outside the gene matches: 6. CDR1 is GTSNPN, CDR2 SVGIG, per germline (reference sequence).

The V call is TRBV5-4, the J call TRBJ2-7; TRBD2 agrees at 8 bases. Germline lookup yields CDR1 SGHNT and CDR2 YYREEE (reference sequence). The CDR3 spans 14 residues. Germline trimming cut 5 bases from V and 2 bases from J; bases unmatched to any gene: 6. This chain's CDR3 is CASSPTGLAYEQYF. The CDR3 bases are TGTGCCAGCAGTCCTACGGGACTAGCCTACGAGCAGTACTTC.

The gene calls are TRBV11-2 and TRBJ2-1; 13 nucleotides match TRBD2. Looked up from germline, CDR1 is SGHAT and CDR2 is FQNNGV. The J segment lost 7 bases and the V segment lost 6 bases, leaving 6 bases of the junction unmatched. The CDR3 length is 15 residues. CDR3 protein: CASSPLAGGANEQFF. Here the CDR3 DNA reads TGTGCCAGCAGTCCACTAGCGGGAGGGGCAAATGAGCAGTTCTTC.

The J gene is TRBJ2-2, the V gene TRBV9; possibly TRBD2 for D (5 bases). Germline V gene sequence: CDR1 SGDLS, CDR2 YYNGEE. Deletions cut 0 bases from V and 6 bases from J, with 12 bases between. The CDR3 loop spans 15 amino acids. The CDR3 reads CASSVVAYGAGELFF. In nucleotides, the CDR3 is TGTGCCAGCAGCGTAGTGGCCTACGGGGCCGGGGAGCTGTTTTTT.

The J gene is TRBJ1-2, the V gene TRBV20-1; 7 bases match TRBD1. The germline V gene has CDR1 DFQATT and CDR2 SNEGSKA (reference sequence). The V and J ends lost 5 bases and 7 bases, in that order; junction bases with no gene match: 1. The CDR3 covers 10 residues. The CDR3 coding sequence is TGCAGTGCTCCAGGGGGTGGCTACACCTTC. Its protein product is CSAPGGGYTF.

The chain joins TRBV28 to TRBJ1-2; D gene ambiguous. The CDR3 is made up of 14 amino acids. The V end was cut by 5 bases, the J end by 2 bases, with 12 bases between. Germline CDR1 is MDHEN and CDR2 is SYDVKM. CDR3 protein: CASSTRTGNYGYTF. In nucleotides, the CDR3 is TGTGCCAGCAGTACCCGGACTGGGAACTATGGCTACACCTTC.